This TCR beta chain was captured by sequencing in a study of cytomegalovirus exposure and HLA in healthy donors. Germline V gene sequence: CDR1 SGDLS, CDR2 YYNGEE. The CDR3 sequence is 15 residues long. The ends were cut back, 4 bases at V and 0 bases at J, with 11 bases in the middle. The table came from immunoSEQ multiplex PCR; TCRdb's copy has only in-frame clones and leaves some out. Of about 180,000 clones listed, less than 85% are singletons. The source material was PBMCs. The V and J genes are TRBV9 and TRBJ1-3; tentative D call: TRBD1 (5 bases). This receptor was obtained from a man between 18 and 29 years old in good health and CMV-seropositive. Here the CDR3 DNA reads TGTGCCAGCAGCTCTCGACAGAGCTCTGGAAACACCATATATTTT. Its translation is CASSSRQSSGNTIYF.